The next 8 T cell receptor beta chains were all read from a single sample in a study of blood T cell repertoires in COVID-19 (dated by TCRdb to 2018 to 2021). Library method: the immunoSEQ multiplex PCR assay. Sourced from immuneACCESS, this table was stored by TCRdb with only in-frame sequences that have V and J called. A share of the clones is absent; for the studies checked, an unresolved V gene accounts for under half, and the remainder has no known explanation. Recorded for this sample are more than 150,000 clones; about 85% of them occurred a single time. About 2.1% of the sample is in the top ten clones. Sequencing was performed on peripheral blood. The receptors derive from an older man with active or convalescent COVID-19.

V is TRBV6-5 and J is TRBJ2-7; D is unclear. CDR3 length: 11 amino acids. The germline V and J ends were trimmed by 4 bases and 4 bases, with 5 bases remaining between them. Per germline, CDR1 MNHEY and CDR2 SVGAGI. CDR3 region: CASSSLYEQYF. The CDR3 nucleotides read TGTGCCAGCAGTTCCTTATACGAGCAGTACTTC.

The J gene is TRBJ1-5, the V gene TRBV5-1, with D maybe TRBD1 (5 bases). CDR3 length equals 15 residues. The V and J ends lost 4 bases and 3 bases respectively, with 14 bases between them. CDR1 is SGHRS, CDR2 YFSETQ, per germline. The CDR3 sequence is CASSRGTGDNQPQHF. In nucleotides, the CDR3 is TGCGCCAGCAGCCGGGGGACGGGGGACAATCAGCCCCAGCATTTT.

The V and J genes are TRBV12-3 or TRBV12-4 and TRBJ1-6; maybe TRBD1 (6 bases). Between the trimmed V and J ends, which lost 6 bases and 16 bases, there was a span of 19 bases. This CDR3 has 13 amino acids. The DNA for the CDR3 is TGTGCCAGCAGCTCGCTTTGGGGAACAGGGCTCCACTTT. Amino acid sequence: CASSSLWGTGLHF.

CDR3 nucleotide sequence: TGTGCCAGCAGCTTAGGAGGGCTAGACTCTGGAAACACCATATATTTT. Its protein is CASSLGGLDSGNTIYF. V is TRBV11-3 and J is TRBJ1-3; D is unresolved. Deletions cut 1 base from V and 0 bases from J, with 10 bases between. This CDR3 region has 16 residues. CDR1 and CDR2 (germline): SGHNT, YENEEA. The variable domain in full, completed from reference TRBV11-3 and TRBJ1-3, reads EAGVVQSPRYKIIEKKQPVAFWCNPISGHNTLYWYLQNLGQGPELLIRYENEEAVDDSQLPKDRFSAERLKGVDSTLKIQPAELGDSAVYLCASSLGGLDSGNTIYFGEGSWLTVV.

The V and J genes are TRBV5-5 and TRBJ2-5; tentatively, D is TRBD1 (6 bases). In germline, CDR1 is SGHKS, CDR2 YYEKEE (reference sequence). Trimming shortened V by 0 bases and J by 4 bases, and 10 bases separated the two germline ends. The CDR3 loop spans 14 amino acids. The CDR3 DNA follows: TGTGCCAGCAGCTTGGTTGGGGGCGGAGAGACCCAGTACTTC. Residues: CASSLVGGGETQYF.

The V gene is TRBV25-1, the J gene TRBJ2-1; weak D call: TRBD2 (6 bases). CDR3 length: 12 amino acids. V was shortened by 7 bases and J by 16 bases, with 20 bases between the two germline ends. Germline CDR1 is MGHDK and CDR2 is SYGVNS. The CDR3 DNA is TGTGCCAGCACTACTGGCGGGGTTCCCAGCTTCTTC. Its translation is CASTTGGVPSFF.

The rearrangement uses TRBV10-3 and TRBJ1-6; weak D call: TRBD1 (5 bases). Trimming stripped 0 bases from V and 8 bases from J, with 8 bases between. Germline CDR1 and CDR2: ENHRY and SYGVKD. CDR3 length: 14 residues. CDR3 sequence (DNA): TGTGCCATCAGTGAGTCTGTCAGGGATTCACCCCTCCACTTT. This gives the protein CAISESVRDSPLHF.

V and J are TRBV9 and TRBJ1-5; no firm D call. Germline V gives CDR1 SGDLS, CDR2 YYNGEE. The CDR3 is made up of 13 amino acids. The V gene lost 0 bases and the J gene lost 8 bases, with 9 bases spanning the gap. The CDR3 nucleotides read TGTGCCAGCAGCGTAGCCGGGGTAGAGCCCCAGCATTTT. It codes for CASSVAGVEPQHF.